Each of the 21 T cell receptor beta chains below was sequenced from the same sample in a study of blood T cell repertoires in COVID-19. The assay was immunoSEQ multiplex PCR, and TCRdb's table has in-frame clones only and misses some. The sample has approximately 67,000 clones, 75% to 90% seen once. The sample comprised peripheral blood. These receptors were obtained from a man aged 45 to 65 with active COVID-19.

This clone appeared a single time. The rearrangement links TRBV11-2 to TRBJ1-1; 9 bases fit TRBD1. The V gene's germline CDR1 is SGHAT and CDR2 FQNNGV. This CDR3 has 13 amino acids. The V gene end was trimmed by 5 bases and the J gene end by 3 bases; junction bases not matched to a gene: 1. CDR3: CASSDRGYTEAFF. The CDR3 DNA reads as TGTGCCAGCAGCGACAGGGGGTACACTGAAGCTTTCTTT.

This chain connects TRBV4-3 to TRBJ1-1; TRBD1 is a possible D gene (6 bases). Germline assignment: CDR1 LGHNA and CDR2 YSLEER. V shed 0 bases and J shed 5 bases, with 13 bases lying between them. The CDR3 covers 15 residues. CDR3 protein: CASSQDPAGVTEAFF. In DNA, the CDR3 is TGCGCCAGCAGCCAAGACCCTGCAGGGGTGACTGAAGCTTTCTTT.

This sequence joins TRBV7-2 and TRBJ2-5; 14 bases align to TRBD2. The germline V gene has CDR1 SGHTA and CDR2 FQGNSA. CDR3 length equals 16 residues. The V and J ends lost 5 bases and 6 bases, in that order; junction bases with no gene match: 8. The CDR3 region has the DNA TGTGCCAGCAGCCAAGACAGACTAGCGGGAGGGCAGACCCAGTACTTC. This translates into CASSQDRLAGGQTQYF.

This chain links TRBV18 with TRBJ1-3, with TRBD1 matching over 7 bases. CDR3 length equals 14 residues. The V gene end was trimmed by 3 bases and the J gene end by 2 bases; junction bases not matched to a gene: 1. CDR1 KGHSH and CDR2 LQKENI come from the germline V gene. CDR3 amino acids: CASSPGTAGNTIYF. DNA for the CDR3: TGTGCCAGCTCACCCGGGACAGCTGGAAACACCATATATTTT.

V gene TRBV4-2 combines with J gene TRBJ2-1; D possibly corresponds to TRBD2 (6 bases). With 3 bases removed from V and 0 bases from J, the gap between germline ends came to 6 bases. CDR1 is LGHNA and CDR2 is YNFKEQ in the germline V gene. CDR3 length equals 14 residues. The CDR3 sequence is CASSHGSSYNEQFF. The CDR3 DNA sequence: TGTGCCAGCAGCCACGGGAGCTCCTACAATGAGCAGTTCTTC.

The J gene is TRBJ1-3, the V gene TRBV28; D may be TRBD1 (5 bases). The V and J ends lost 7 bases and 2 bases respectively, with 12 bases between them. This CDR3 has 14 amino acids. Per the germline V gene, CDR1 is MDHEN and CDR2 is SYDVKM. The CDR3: CASNGGEPGNTIYF. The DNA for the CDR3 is TGTGCCAGCAATGGGGGGGAGCCTGGAAACACCATATATTTT. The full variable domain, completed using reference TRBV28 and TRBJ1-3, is DVKVTQSSRYLVKRTGEKVFLECVQDMDHENMFWYRQDPGLGLRLIYFSYDVKMKEKGDIPEGYSVSREKKERFSLILESASTNQTSMYLCASNGGEPGNTIYFGEGSWLTVV.

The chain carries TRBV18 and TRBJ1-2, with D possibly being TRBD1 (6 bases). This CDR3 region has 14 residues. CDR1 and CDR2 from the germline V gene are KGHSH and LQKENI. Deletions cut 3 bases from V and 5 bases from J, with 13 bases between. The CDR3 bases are TGTGCCAGCTCACCCGAACCAGGGGTATATGGCTACACCTTC. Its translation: CASSPEPGVYGYTF.

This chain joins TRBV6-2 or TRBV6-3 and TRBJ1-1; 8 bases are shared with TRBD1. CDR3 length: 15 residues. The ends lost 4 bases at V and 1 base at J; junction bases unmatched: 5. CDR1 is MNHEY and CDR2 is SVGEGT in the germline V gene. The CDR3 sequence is CASSSGGAGNTEAFF. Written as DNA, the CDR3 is TGTGCCAGCAGTTCAGGGGGCGCGGGGAACACTGAAGCTTTCTTT.

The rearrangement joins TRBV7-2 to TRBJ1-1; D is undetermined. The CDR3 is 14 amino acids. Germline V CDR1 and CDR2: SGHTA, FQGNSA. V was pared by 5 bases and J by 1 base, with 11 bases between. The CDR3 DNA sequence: TGTGCCAGCAGCCGGGAGGGTGCGAACACTGAAGCTTTCTTT. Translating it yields CASSREGANTEAFF.

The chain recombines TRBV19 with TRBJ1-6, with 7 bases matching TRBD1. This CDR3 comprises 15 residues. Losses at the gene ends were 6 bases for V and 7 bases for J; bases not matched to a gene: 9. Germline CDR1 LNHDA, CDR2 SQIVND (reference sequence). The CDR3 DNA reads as TGTGCCAGTAGCATAAAGGGGGCATCCAATTCACCCCTCCACTTT. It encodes CASSIKGASNSPLHF.

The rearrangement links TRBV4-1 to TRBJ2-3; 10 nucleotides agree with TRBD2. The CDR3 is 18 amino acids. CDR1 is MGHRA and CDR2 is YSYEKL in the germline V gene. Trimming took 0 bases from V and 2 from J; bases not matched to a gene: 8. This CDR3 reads CASSQDGLAGGSTDTQYF. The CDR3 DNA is TGCGCCAGCAGCCAAGATGGGTTAGCGGGGGGATCCACAGATACGCAGTATTTT.

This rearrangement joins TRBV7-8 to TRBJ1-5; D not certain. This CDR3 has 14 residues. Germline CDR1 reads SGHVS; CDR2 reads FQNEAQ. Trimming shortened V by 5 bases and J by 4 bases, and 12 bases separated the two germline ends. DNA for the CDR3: TGTGCCAGCAGCCCCGACGACGGGAATCAGCCCCAGCATTTT. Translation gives CASSPDDGNQPQHF.

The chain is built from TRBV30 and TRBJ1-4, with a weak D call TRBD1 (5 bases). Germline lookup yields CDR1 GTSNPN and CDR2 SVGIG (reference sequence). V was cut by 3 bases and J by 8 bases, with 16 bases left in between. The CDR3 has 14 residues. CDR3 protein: CAWSDMGEVEKLFF. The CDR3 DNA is TGTGCCTGGAGCGACATGGGGGAGGTGGAAAAACTGTTTTTT.

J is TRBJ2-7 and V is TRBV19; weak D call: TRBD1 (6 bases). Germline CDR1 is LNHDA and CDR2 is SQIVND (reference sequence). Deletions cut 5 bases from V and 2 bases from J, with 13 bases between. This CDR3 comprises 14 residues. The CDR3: CASSPPTGTYEQYF. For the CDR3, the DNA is TGTGCCAGTAGTCCCCCCACAGGGACCTACGAGCAGTACTTC.

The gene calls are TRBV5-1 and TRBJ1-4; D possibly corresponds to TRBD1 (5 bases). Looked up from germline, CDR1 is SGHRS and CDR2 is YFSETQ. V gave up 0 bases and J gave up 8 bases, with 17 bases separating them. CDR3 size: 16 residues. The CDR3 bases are TGCGCCAGCAGCTTGGTGTCCGGGGGAGGGCGAGAAAAACTGTTTTTT. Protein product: CASSLVSGGGREKLFF.

The CDR3 DNA sequence: TGTGCCAGCAGCTCTGAGCTGGCTGCTCGAGGACAAGAGACCCAGTACTTC. The encoded protein is CASSSELAARGQETQYF. The chain couples TRBV7-8 to TRBJ2-5; D unresolved. Germline loops: CDR1 SGHVS, CDR2 FQNEAQ. The CDR3 contains 17 residues. V lost 4 bases, J lost 2 bases, and 20 bases lay in between.

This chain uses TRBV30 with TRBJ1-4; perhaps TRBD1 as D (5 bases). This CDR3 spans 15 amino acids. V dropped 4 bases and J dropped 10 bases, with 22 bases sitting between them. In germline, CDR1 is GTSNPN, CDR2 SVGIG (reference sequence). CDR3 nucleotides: TGTGCCTGGACGAGCTCAGGGAAATTGGGGGGAAAACTGTTTTTT. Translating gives CAWTSSGKLGGKLFF.

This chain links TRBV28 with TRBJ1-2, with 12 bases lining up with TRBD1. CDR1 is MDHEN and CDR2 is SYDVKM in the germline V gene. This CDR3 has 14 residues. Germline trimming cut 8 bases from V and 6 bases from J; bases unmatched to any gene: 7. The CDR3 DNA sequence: TGTGCCAGCGAAGGGGGACAGGGGGCGCATGGCTACACCTTC. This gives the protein CASEGGQGAHGYTF.

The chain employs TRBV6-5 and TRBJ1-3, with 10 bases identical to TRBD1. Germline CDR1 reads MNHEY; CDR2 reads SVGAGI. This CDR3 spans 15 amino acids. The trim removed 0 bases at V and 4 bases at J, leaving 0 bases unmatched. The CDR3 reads CASSYSGQGGNTIYF. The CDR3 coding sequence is TGTGCCAGCAGTTACTCGGGACAGGGGGGAAACACCATATATTTT.

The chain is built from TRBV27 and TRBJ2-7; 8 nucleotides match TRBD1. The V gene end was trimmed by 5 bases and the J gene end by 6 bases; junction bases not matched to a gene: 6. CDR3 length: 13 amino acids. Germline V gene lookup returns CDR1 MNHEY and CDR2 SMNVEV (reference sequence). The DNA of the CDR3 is TGTGCCAGCAGTCCCGTGGACAGGGCCGAGCAGTACTTC. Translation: CASSPVDRAEQYF.

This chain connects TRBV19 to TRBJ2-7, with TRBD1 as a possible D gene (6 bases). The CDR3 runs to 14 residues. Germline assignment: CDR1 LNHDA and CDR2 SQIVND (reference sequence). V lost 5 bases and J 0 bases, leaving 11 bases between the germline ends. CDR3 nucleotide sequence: TGTGCCAGTAGTCGACAGGTGAGCTCCTACGAGCAGTACTTC. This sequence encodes CASSRQVSSYEQYF.